These 17 T cell receptor beta chains were sequenced from one sample in a study of cytomegalovirus exposure and HLA in healthy donors. The PCR employed 60 Vbeta primers together with 13 Jbeta primers. Produced via immunoSEQ multiplex PCR; TCRdb's table is partial and in-frame only. Seen here are over 65,000 clones, approximately 79% observed once, and the top ten hold 13%. Specimen: PBMCs. These receptors originate from a human donor in good health.

J is TRBJ2-2 and V is TRBV7-2; D remains unclear. CDR1 is SGHTA, CDR2 FQGNSA, per germline. V lost 5 bases and J 7 bases, leaving 8 bases between the germline ends. This CDR3 has 12 amino acids. The CDR3 nucleotides are TGTGCCAGCAGCCCCCAGTACGGGGAGCTGTTTTTT. It encodes CASSPQYGELFF. The variable domain in full, with the rest retrieved from reference TRBV7-2 and TRBJ2-2, is GAGVSQSPSNKVTEKGKDVELRCDPISGHTALYWYRQSLGQGLEFLIYFQGNSAPDKSGLPSDRFSAERTGGSVSTLTIQRTQQEDSAVYLCASSPQYGELFFGEGSRLTVL.

In DNA form, the CDR3 reads TGTGCCAGCAGCATGGCCGGGGTGAACACTGAAGCTTTCTTT. Encoded protein: CASSMAGVNTEAFF. The chain carries TRBV5-6 and TRBJ1-1; D gene ambiguous. Per germline, CDR1 SGHDT and CDR2 YYEEEE. The CDR3 extends over 14 amino acids. V was trimmed by 4 bases and J by 0 bases, leaving 10 bases between them. Full variable domain (missing parts from reference TRBV5-6 and TRBJ1-1): DAGVTQSPTHLIKTRGQQVTLRCSPKSGHDTVSWYQQALGQGPQFIFQYYEEEERQRGNFPDRFSGHQFPNYSSELNVNALLLGDSALYLCASSMAGVNTEAFFGQGTRLTVV.

The V gene is TRBV2, the J gene TRBJ2-5; 10 bases map to TRBD1. V shed 1 base and J 3 bases; nucleotides not matched to a gene: 5. Germline CDR1 is SNHLY and CDR2 is FYNNEI. There are 16 residues in the CDR3. CDR3 bases: TGTGCCAGCAGTGAAGTTAAAGGACAGGGGGAAGAGACCCAGTACTTC. Its protein product is CASSEVKGQGEETQYF.

The J gene is TRBJ1-4, the V gene TRBV9, with TRBD1 matching 7 bases. The ends lost 2 bases at V and 10 bases at J; junction bases unmatched: 5. This CDR3 is 13 amino acids long. Germline lookup yields CDR1 SGDLS and CDR2 YYNGEE. CDR3 DNA sequence: TGTGCCAGCAGCGTCCGACAGGGTGGAAAACTGTTTTTT. Translation: CASSVRQGGKLFF.

The chain couples TRBV7-6 to TRBJ2-3, with TRBD2 identical over 12 bases. From germline, CDR1 is SGHVS and CDR2 FNYEAQ. Germline trimming cut 5 bases from V and 2 bases from J; bases unmatched to any gene: 14. The CDR3 runs 19 residues. In DNA, the CDR3 is TGTGCCAGCAGCCGGGACAGCCGGACTAGCGGGGCGAACACAGATACGCAGTATTTT. Protein: CASSRDSRTSGANTDTQYF.

The rearrangement joins TRBV9 to TRBJ2-1; the D gene is possibly TRBD2 (6 bases). V was cut by 4 bases and J by 3 bases, with 14 bases left in between. The CDR3 covers 15 residues. CDR1 and CDR2 (germline): SGDLS, YYNGEE. The CDR3 reads CASSQRERGYNEQFF. CDR3 sequence (DNA): TGTGCCAGCAGCCAACGGGAGAGGGGCTACAATGAGCAGTTCTTC.

DNA for the CDR3: TGTGCCAGCAGCGTAGAAGGTTCAGGCCAGCCCCAGCATTTT. Its translation: CASSVEGSGQPQHF. J is TRBJ1-5 and V is TRBV9; D call uncertain. From germline, CDR1 is SGDLS and CDR2 YYNGEE. Trimming took 0 bases from V and 7 from J, leaving 11 bases between them. The CDR3 runs to 14 residues.

This chain uses TRBV2 with TRBJ1-2, with D possibly matching TRBD1 (5 bases). The CDR3 runs 12 residues. Trimming removed 6 bases from V and 8 bases from J, with 13 bases in between. Per germline, CDR1 SNHLY and CDR2 FYNNEI. The CDR3 sequence: CASSSDSDGYTF. The CDR3 region has the DNA TGTGCCAGCAGCTCCGACAGCGACGGCTACACCTTC.

The sample holds a few counts of this clone. The rearrangement uses TRBV21-1 and TRBJ1-4. TRBV21-1 is a documented pseudogene. The CDR3 is 14 amino acids. The CDR3 spells CASSKEGEGEKLFF. As DNA, the CDR3 is TGTGCCAGCAGCAAGGAGGGTGAGGGTGAAAAACTGTTTTTT.

This clone was seen a single time. The rearrangement joins TRBV10-1 to TRBJ2-3, with 7 nucleotides matching TRBD2. Trimming cost V 2 bases and J 5 bases; bases outside gene matches: 7. CDR1 is WNHNN and CDR2 is SYGVQD in the germline V gene (reference sequence). The CDR3 has 15 amino acids. Here the CDR3 DNA reads TGCGCCAGCAGTGAGATACCTAGCGGCGAAGATACGCAGTATTTT. Encoded protein: CASSEIPSGEDTQYF.

The chain uses TRBV7-2 and TRBJ2-3; D not resolved. Trimming shortened V by 1 base and J by 0 bases, and 17 bases separated the two germline ends. Germline V gene lookup returns CDR1 SGHTA and CDR2 FQGNSA. The CDR3 contains 18 residues. The CDR3 protein is CASSLGRPFLDSTDTQYF. The CDR3 nucleotides read TGTGCCAGCAGCTTAGGGCGGCCGTTTTTAGATAGCACAGATACGCAGTATTTT.

The chain recombines TRBV2 with TRBJ1-5; possible D gene TRBD1, 6 bases. This CDR3 is 14 amino acids long. Germline CDR1 is SNHLY and CDR2 is FYNNEI. V was shortened by 7 bases and J by 4 bases, with 14 bases between the two germline ends. The CDR3 DNA reads TGTGCCAGCACCGCTGGACAGCTAAATCAGCCCCAGCATTTT. This gives the protein CASTAGQLNQPQHF.

In its sample, this clone was seen a few times. As DNA, the CDR3 is TGCAGCGGGACTGAGGGGGCGGGCACTGAAGCTTTCTTT. It specifies CSGTEGAGTEAFF. The rearrangement uses TRBV29-1 and TRBJ1-1; TRBD1 matches at 7 bases. Germline-derived CDR1 and CDR2 are SQVTM and ANQGSEA. The CDR3 is made up of 13 amino acids. V lost 7 bases, J lost 4 bases, and 9 bases stayed unmatched. Full variable domain (rest looked up from reference TRBV29-1 and TRBJ1-1): SAVISQKPSRDICQRGTSLTIQCQVDSQVTMMFWYRQQPGQSLTLIATANQGSEATYESGFVIDKFPISRPNLTFSTLTVSNMSPEDSSIYLCSGTEGAGTEAFFGQGTRLTVV.

This clone was detected only a few times. V and J are TRBV5-5 and TRBJ1-1; D not resolved. The V gene's germline CDR1 is SGHKS and CDR2 YYEKEE (reference sequence). The ends were cut back, 2 bases at V and 1 base at J, with 12 bases in the middle. The CDR3 runs to 15 residues. The DNA for the CDR3 is TGTGCCAGCAGCTTCTTCGGTCAGGCGAACACTGAAGCTTTCTTT. It translates to CASSFFGQANTEAFF.

The chain carries TRBV7-9 and TRBJ1-3; the D is unclear. The germline V gene has CDR1 SEHNR and CDR2 FQNEAQ (reference sequence). V was trimmed by 1 base and J by 2 bases, leaving 6 bases between them. The CDR3 is 14 amino acids. The CDR3 DNA follows: TGTGCCAGCAGCTTAGTTCTCCCTGGAAACACCATATATTTT. Translation: CASSLVLPGNTIYF.

The chain recombines TRBV7-6 with TRBJ2-3; a weak D match, TRBD1 (5 bases). V shed 0 bases and J shed 1 base, with 5 bases lying between them. CDR1 is SGHVS and CDR2 is FNYEAQ in the germline V gene. The CDR3 extends over 14 amino acids. CDR3 protein: CASSLAGGTDTQYF. The CDR3 DNA sequence: TGTGCCAGCAGCTTAGCAGGGGGCACAGATACGCAGTATTTT. Together with reference TRBV7-6 and TRBJ2-3, the CDR3 gives the full variable domain: GAGVSQSPRYKVTKRGQDVALRCDPISGHVSLYWYRQALGQGPEFLTYFNYEAQQDKSGLPNDRFSAERPEGSISTLTIQRTEQRDSAMYRCASSLAGGTDTQYFGPGTRLTVL.

J is TRBJ1-5 and V is TRBV9; D not resolved. CDR1 and CDR2 (germline): SGDLS, YYNGEE. The CDR3 has 14 amino acids. V was shortened by 0 bases and J by 9 bases, with 13 bases between the two germline ends. The CDR3 region is CASSVGFGGGPQHF. The CDR3 nucleotides read TGTGCCAGCAGCGTAGGATTCGGAGGCGGGCCCCAGCATTTT.